These 18 T cell receptor beta chains originate from one sample sequenced in a study of regulatory T cells in long-lasting Graves disease. Construction of the TCR beta libraries employed iRepertoire HTBI primers in conjunction with Arm-PCR of CDR3 regions. TCRdb redid the calling of the multiplex PCR reads with MiXCR, one entry per CDR3 protein. Seen here are under 450,000 distinct CDR3 sequences, around a quarter observed once, and the top ten hold over 25%. Time point defined: persistent/refractory GD, antithyroid drugs over 5 years with positive TRAb. PBMC-extracted RNA yielded the TCR library. The input for sequencing was peripheral blood mononuclear cells (PBMCs), taken when the disease was refractory, from a patient treated with antithyroid drugs. The source of these receptors is a female donor with Graves disease.

This clonotype appeared a few times. V gene TRBV28 combines with J gene TRBJ2-5, with D possibly matching TRBD2 (6 bases). Trimming stripped 6 bases from V and 1 base from J, with 21 bases between. The CDR3 extends over 17 amino acids. Germline CDR1 and CDR2: MDHEN and SYDVKM. The CDR3 DNA reads as TGTGCCAGCAGCCGAGGGATGCGGGACGAGTTCCAAGAGACCCAGTACTTC. Translation gives CASSRGMRDEFQETQYF.

This clonotype was counted a few times. The V and J genes are TRBV7-2 and TRBJ1-5, with TRBD1 as a possible D gene (6 bases). The V end was cut by 5 bases, the J end by 2 bases, with 13 bases between. The CDR3 has 15 amino acids. The V gene's germline CDR1 is SGHTA and CDR2 FQGNSA. Here the CDR3 DNA reads TGTGCCAGCAGCCGCAGGGGTGGCGGCAATCAGCCCCAGCATTTT. Translation: CASSRRGGGNQPQHF.

This clonotype was detected a few times. This chain links TRBV20-1 with TRBJ1-1; D is possibly TRBD1 (6 bases). The V end lost 2 bases, the J end lost 5 bases, and 30 bases lay between the germline ends. Germline V gene data show CDR1 as DFQATT and CDR2 as SNEGSKA (reference sequence). This CDR3 spans 19 amino acids. CDR3 region: CSARTGSGAGATLHTEAFF. As DNA, the CDR3 is TGCAGTGCTAGAACAGGGTCGGGGGCTGGCGCTACCCTACATACTGAAGCTTTCTTT.

The chain has TRBV5-1 and TRBJ1-2; D unclear. Deletions cut 4 bases from V and 0 bases from J, with 19 bases between. The CDR3 runs to 17 residues. Germline CDR1 is SGHRS and CDR2 is YFSETQ. CDR3 coding DNA: TGCGCCAGCAGCCGGTATCTTGAGACAAGATCTAACTATGGCTACACCTTC. Translation: CASSRYLETRSNYGYTF.

With respect to this clonotype: One base away lies a much larger clone, so this may be a sequencing read error. V gene TRBV6-1 combines with J gene TRBJ1-2; the D gene is possibly TRBD1 (5 bases). Germline V gives CDR1 MNHNS, CDR2 SASEGT. CDR3 length equals 13 residues. DNA for the CDR3: TGTGCCAGCAGTGACAGGGACGACTATGGCTGCACCTTC. It codes for CASSDRDDYGCTF.

Turning to this clonotype: This sequence may be a read error, since a much larger clone differs from it by one base. The genes are TRBV28 and TRBJ2-7; a possible D gene is TRBD2 (6 bases). The germline CDR1 and CDR2 sequences are MDHEN and SYDVKM. V was cut by 2 bases and J by 6 bases, with 11 bases left in between. This CDR3 contains 13 residues. CDR3 region: CASSLLAPSEQYF. CDR3 bases: TGTGCCAGCAGTTTACTAGCGCCCAGCGAGCAGTACTTC. Using reference TRBV28 and TRBJ2-7 for the parts outside the CDR3, the full variable domain is DVKVTQSSRYLVKRTGEKVFLECVQDMDHENMFWYRQDPGLGLRLIYFSYDVKMKEKGDIPEGYSVSREKKERFSLILESASTNQTSMYLCASSLLAPSEQYFGPGTRLTVT.

This clonotype has a count of ten or more. This chain connects TRBV2 to TRBJ1-1; 7 positions agree with TRBD1. Germline assignment: CDR1 SNHLY and CDR2 FYNNEI. CDR3 length equals 13 residues. With 8 bases clipped from V and 1 base from J, the junction kept 4 bases outside the gene matches. CDR3 nucleotide sequence: TGTGCCAGCGGGGGACAGCCGAACACTGAAGCTTTCTTT. This sequence encodes CASGGQPNTEAFF.

J is TRBJ1-5 and V is TRBV28; D is undetermined. The germline V gene encodes CDR1 MDHEN and CDR2 SYDVKM. The CDR3 is 14 residues long. V lost 3 bases, J lost 10 bases, and 16 bases lay in between. The CDR3 here is CASSFGTAGFPQHF. As DNA, the CDR3 is TGTGCCAGCAGTTTTGGCACCGCCGGGTTCCCCCAGCATTTT.

This clonotype was observed at least ten times. The chain employs TRBV2 and TRBJ2-7, with D uncertain. The CDR3 spans 10 residues. Trimming shortened V by 2 bases and J by 6 bases, and 2 bases separated the two germline ends. Germline-derived CDR1 and CDR2 are SNHLY and FYNNEI. In nucleotides, the CDR3 is TGTGCCAGCAGTGAAACCGAGCAGTACTTC. Translated: CASSETEQYF.

This clonotype was detected many times. V usage is TRBV6-2 or TRBV6-3 and J usage is TRBJ2-2; 15 nucleotides line up with TRBD2. Trimming took 4 bases from V and 6 from J; bases not matched to a gene: 6. Germline assignment: CDR1 MNHEY and CDR2 SVGEGT. The CDR3 runs 17 residues. In nucleotides, the CDR3 is TGTGCCAGCAGTTCAGGGACTAGCGGGAGGATAGCCGGGGAGCTGTTTTTT. It translates to CASSSGTSGRIAGELFF.

The V and J genes are TRBV6-5 and TRBJ1-1; D is uncertain. The CDR3 length is 16 residues. The ends were cut back, 0 bases at V and 5 bases at J, with 16 bases in the middle. Germline CDR1 is MNHEY and CDR2 is SVGAGI. In nucleotides, the CDR3 is TGTGCCAGCAGTTACTCGAGGGCGTCCCACCTAACTGAAGCTTTCTTT. Translating it yields CASSYSRASHLTEAFF.

This clonotype was picked up many times. The V call is TRBV2, the J call TRBJ2-7, with TRBD2 matching over 10 bases. Germline V gene data show CDR1 as SNHLY and CDR2 as FYNNEI. The CDR3 runs 17 residues. With 3 bases clipped from V and 0 bases from J, the junction kept 8 bases outside the gene matches. The CDR3 loop reads CASSEGLGTSDSYEQYF. DNA for the CDR3: TGTGCCAGCAGTGAGGGGCTTGGGACTAGCGACTCCTACGAGCAGTACTTC.

V usage is TRBV30 and J usage is TRBJ1-4, with D perhaps matching TRBD1 (6 bases). Germline V gene sequence: CDR1 GTSNPN, CDR2 SVGIG (reference sequence). Trimming shortened V by 1 base and J by 0 bases, and 18 bases separated the two germline ends. The CDR3 consists of 18 residues. CDR3 protein: CAWSASDPGQSTNEKLFF. Written as DNA, the CDR3 is TGTGCCTGGAGTGCCTCTGACCCGGGACAATCAACTAATGAAAAACTGTTTTTT. Using reference TRBV30 and TRBJ1-4 for the parts outside the CDR3, the full variable domain is SQTIHQWPATLVQPVGSPLSLECTVEGTSNPNLYWYRQAAGRGLQLLFYSVGIGQISSEVPQNLSASRPQDRQFILSSKKLLLSDSGFYLCAWSASDPGQSTNEKLFFGSGTQLSVL.

The table lists this clonotype with a few counts. The V and J genes are TRBV28 and TRBJ2-2, with a tentative D call TRBD1 (6 bases). The CDR3 is made up of 14 amino acids. V was clipped by 6 bases and J by 7 bases, with 15 bases between them. The germline CDR1 and CDR2 sequences are MDHEN and SYDVKM. In DNA form, the CDR3 reads TGTGCCAGCAGCCATGACAGGACTGGCGGGGAGCTGTTTTTT. It yields the protein CASSHDRTGGELFF.

This clonotype was observed many times. The chain uses TRBV6-1 and TRBJ2-5, with a tentative D call TRBD1 (7 bases). CDR1 is MNHNS and CDR2 is SASEGT in the germline V gene. Deletions cut 5 bases from V and 9 bases from J, with 25 bases between. The CDR3 is made up of 16 amino acids. The CDR3 region is CASSNGRGDSTLAQYF. Written as DNA, the CDR3 is TGTGCCAGCAGTAACGGGAGAGGGGACAGTACTTTGGCCCAGTACTTC.

Turning to this clonotype: Possible read error: a much larger clone is one base away. The conserved final phenylalanine or tryptophan is absent from the CDR3, which likely points to a read error. The rearrangement links TRBV6-2 or TRBV6-3 to TRBJ2-2; D is unclear. In germline, CDR1 is MNHEY, CDR2 SVGEGT. Trimming left V 2 bases short and J 6 bases short, with 4 bases between. This CDR3 region has 12 residues. CDR3 coding DNA: TGTGCCAGCAGTTACGGCCCCGGGGAGCTGTTTCTT. Amino acids: CASSYGPGELFL.

The V call is TRBV7-3, the J call TRBJ2-2; 8 bases match TRBD2. CDR1 and CDR2 from the germline V gene are SGHTA and FQGTGA. CDR3 length equals 14 residues. The V segment lost 6 bases and the J segment 7 bases; nucleotides outside the gene matches: 7. Written as DNA, the CDR3 is TGTGCCAGCAGTTCAGCGGGAGTCGGCGGGGAGCTGTTTTTT. Protein sequence: CASSSAGVGGELFF. Full variable domain (missing parts from reference TRBV7-3 and TRBJ2-2): GAGVSQTPSNKVTEKGKYVELRCDPISGHTALYWYRQSLGQGPEFLIYFQGTGAADDSGLPNDRFFAVRPEGSVSTLKIQRTERGDSAVYLCASSSAGVGGELFFGEGSRLTVL.

The chain uses TRBV7-9 and TRBJ2-7; maybe TRBD1 (6 bases). Trimming removed 2 bases from V and 4 bases from J, with 12 bases in between. The CDR3 length is 14 residues. Germline CDR1 is SEHNR and CDR2 is FQNEAQ (reference sequence). The CDR3 sequence is CASSLRDKPYEQYF. The DNA for the CDR3 is TGTGCCAGCAGCTTAAGGGACAAACCATACGAGCAGTACTTC.